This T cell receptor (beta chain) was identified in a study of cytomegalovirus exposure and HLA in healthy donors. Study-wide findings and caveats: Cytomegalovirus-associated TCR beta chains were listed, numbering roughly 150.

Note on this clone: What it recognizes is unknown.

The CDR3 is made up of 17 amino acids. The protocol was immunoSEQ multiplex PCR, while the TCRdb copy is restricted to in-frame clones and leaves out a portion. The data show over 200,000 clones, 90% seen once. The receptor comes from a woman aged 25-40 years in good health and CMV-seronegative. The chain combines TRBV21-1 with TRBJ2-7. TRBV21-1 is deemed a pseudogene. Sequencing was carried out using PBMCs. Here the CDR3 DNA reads TGTGCCAGCAGCAAAGGGCCCCATCGCCGAGACTCCTACGAGCAGTACTTC. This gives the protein CASSKGPHRRDSYEQYF.